This TCR beta chain was identified in a study of cytomegalovirus exposure and HLA in healthy donors. A remark on this clone: Its antigen is undetermined.

There are 15 residues in the CDR3. Germline assignment: CDR1 MDHEN and CDR2 SYDVKM. V lost 2 bases and J lost 0, with 5 bases in between. Only in-frame clones appear in the TCRdb table, and some are missing; sequencing was by immunoSEQ multiplex PCR. The sample includes 90,000 to 150,000 clones, about 88% of them seen just once. Study conclusions and caveats: Reports described diagnosis of cytomegalovirus status by the classifier as highly specific and sensitive. There were 160 or so TCR beta chains listed as cytomegalovirus-associated. Among the CMV-associated chains, three were confirmed in vitro as specific for CMV antigens. The study found most TCR sequences rare, yet found some public TCRs in many donors.

The sequence was obtained from a man aged 18 to 30 in good health and CMV-seropositive. The sample consisted of PBMCs. The V call is TRBV28, the J call TRBJ2-6; no clear D gene. CDR3 in amino acids: CASSLEVSGANVLTF. CDR3 nucleotides: TGTGCCAGCAGTTTAGAGGTCTCTGGGGCCAACGTCCTGACTTTC.